This T cell receptor (beta chain) comes out of a study of shared clonotypes between healthy human individuals. Study-wide results and caveats: Against clonotypes common to all four donors, non-shared ones had lower generation probabilities.

An assay was performed, and its level was deep. Sequenced by immunoSEQ multiplex PCR; TCRdb stores in-frame clones only, minus some. The sample includes roughly 2 million clones, less than 95% of them seen just once. On this clone: No antigen is known for it.

Terminally differentiated effector memory CD45RA+ cells were excluded by CCR7 positive selection of CD45RO-negative cells. Germline V CDR1 and CDR2: KGHSY, FQNENV. The CDR3 length is 13 residues. Trimming removed 2 bases from V and 1 base from J, with 5 bases in between. The clonotype was recovered from a man between 18 and 35 years old in good health. Source material: naive CD8+ T cells sorted from blood. The V gene is TRBV16, the J gene TRBJ1-1; no clear D. The chain's CDR3 is CASSQVPNTEAFF. The CDR3 region has the DNA TGTGCCAGCAGCCAAGTTCCGAACACTGAAGCTTTCTTT.